What follows are 7 T cell receptor beta chains derived from one specimen sequenced in a study of blood T cell repertoires in COVID-19. Assay: immunoSEQ multiplex PCR; the TCRdb copy retains only in-frame clones and omits some. This sample has about 30,000 clones, with just over 90% found just once. The material sequenced was peripheral blood. These receptors were obtained from a man aged 50 to 59 with active COVID-19.

This clone has a single count. This chain links TRBV12-3 or TRBV12-4 with TRBJ2-5; D unresolved. V was clipped by 5 bases and J by 5 bases, with 12 bases between them. This CDR3 has 13 amino acids. CDR3 sequence (DNA): TGTGCCAGCAGTGCCGCGTCCGTTGAGACCCAGTACTTC. It translates to CASSAASVETQYF.

The CDR3 DNA is TGTGCCAGCAGTTTCCTGCGAACAGGGGTTAGTGAAAAACTGTTTTTT. This gives the protein CASSFLRTGVSEKLFF. The gene calls are TRBV28 and TRBJ1-4, with 7 bases fitting TRBD1. This CDR3 spans 16 amino acids. J was trimmed by 7 bases and V by 3 bases; bases with no gene match: 11. The V gene's germline CDR1 is MDHEN and CDR2 SYDVKM. Using reference TRBV28 and TRBJ1-4 for the parts outside the CDR3, the full variable domain is DVKVTQSSRYLVKRTGEKVFLECVQDMDHENMFWYRQDPGLGLRLIYFSYDVKMKEKGDIPEGYSVSREKKERFSLILESASTNQTSMYLCASSFLRTGVSEKLFFGSGTQLSVL.

CDR3 nucleotides: TGTGCCAGCAGCCTCGACAGGGGCGGCTACACCTTC. Residues: CASSLDRGGYTF. The V gene is TRBV13, the J gene TRBJ1-2; 8 bases agree with TRBD1. Germline lookup yields CDR1 PRHDT and CDR2 FYEKMQ (reference sequence). The CDR3 consists of 12 residues. V shed 5 bases, J shed 8 bases, and the junction held 4 bases outside the gene matches.

The rearrangement joins TRBV5-5 to TRBJ2-7; TRBD1 matches 7 bases. J gave up 6 bases and V 0 bases, and 3 bases lay outside the gene matches. The CDR3 runs 13 residues. Germline assignment: CDR1 SGHKS and CDR2 YYEKEE (reference sequence). CDR3 nucleotide sequence: TGTGCCAGCAGCTTGGACCCAGGGGGCGAGCAGTACTTC. Translated, it gives CASSLDPGGEQYF.

This clone was found once. The chain links TRBV14 to TRBJ2-1; 15 nucleotides line up with TRBD2. Germline V gene sequence: CDR1 SGHDN, CDR2 FVKESK. The CDR3 is 16 residues long. Germline trimming cut 4 bases from V and 9 bases from J; bases unmatched to any gene: 7. The CDR3 DNA follows: TGTGCCAGCAGCCTACAGGGACTAGCGGGGGGAGGTGAGCAGTTCTTC. It specifies CASSLQGLAGGGEQFF.

Remarks on this clone: One junction end does not reproduce the germline sequence, and a read error may be involved. The chain has TRBV5-1 and TRBJ2-7; tentative D call: TRBD2 (5 bases). The CDR3 extends over 14 amino acids. The germline V gene encodes CDR1 SGHRS and CDR2 YFSETQ. The CDR3 here is CASSLDHGERPTEF. The CDR3 bases are TGCGCCAGCAGCCTGGATCATGGCGAGCGGCCTACGGAGTTC.

The chain combines TRBV5-1 with TRBJ1-5, with D tentatively TRBD1 (5 bases). V lost 0 bases to trimming and J lost 6 bases, with 10 bases between them. Germline V lookup: CDR1 SGHRS, CDR2 YFSETQ. The CDR3 consists of 14 residues. The CDR3 region has the DNA TGCGCCAGCAGCTTGGGGGGCGCGAGTCAGCCCCAGCATTTT. Protein product: CASSLGGASQPQHF.